A selection of T cell receptor beta chains follows, all from one sample in a study of beta chain features in type 1 diabetes. TCRdb keeps only in-frame clones here, not all; method: immunoSEQ multiplex PCR. Counted here are 300,000 to 450,000 clones, roughly 12% occurring once; the ten biggest clones make up approximately 0.015%. The sequencing sample was made of naive CD4+ T cells from blood. The origin of the receptors is a young man in good health. Each CDR3 is given with its conserved first and last residue. The order of the fields is clone size, J gene, D gene, V gene, CDR3 protein, CDR3 DNA. D genes are given only for firm matches. Clone size is not always given. Where it is, it says once, few, many or a class for expanded clones.

clone size: .
J gene: TRBJ1-2
D gene: TRBD1
V gene: TRBV6-5
CDR3 protein: CASSEGQGFYGYTF
CDR3 DNA: TGTGCCAGCAGTGAAGGACAGGGGTTTTATGGCTACACCTTC

clone size: few
J gene: TRBJ1-2
D gene: .
V gene: TRBV9
CDR3 protein: CASTGVNYGYTF
CDR3 DNA: TGTGCCAGCACGGGAGTCAACTATGGCTACACCTTC

clone size: many
J gene: TRBJ2-5
D gene: .
V gene: TRBV29-1
CDR3 protein: CSVYTPETQYF
CDR3 DNA: TGCAGCGTTTATACACCGGAGACCCAGTACTTC

clone size: .
J gene: TRBJ1-2
D gene: .
V gene: TRBV4-2
CDR3 protein: CASSQDTGSGYTF
CDR3 DNA: TGTGCCAGCAGCCAAGATACAGGGTCTGGCTACACCTTC

clone size: .
J gene: TRBJ1-2
D gene: .
V gene: TRBV18
CDR3 protein: CASSPPSNYGYTF
CDR3 DNA: TGTGCCAGCTCACCACCGAGTAACTATGGCTACACCTTC

clone size: few
J gene: TRBJ2-1
D gene: TRBD1
V gene: TRBV5-4
CDR3 protein: CASSFVGTGSYNEQFF
CDR3 DNA: TGTGCCAGCAGCTTCGTCGGGACAGGGTCCTACAATGAGCAGTTCTTC

clone size: few
J gene: TRBJ2-5
D gene: TRBD2
V gene: TRBV5-4
CDR3 protein: CASSSGGRGDQETQYF
CDR3 DNA: TGTGCCAGCAGCTCGGGGGGTAGAGGGGACCAAGAGACCCAGTACTTC

clone size: .
J gene: TRBJ2-7
D gene: TRBD2
V gene: TRBV9
CDR3 protein: CASSVGQREGSEQYF
CDR3 DNA: TGTGCCAGCAGCGTAGGTCAGCGGGAGGGCTCCGAGCAGTACTTC

clone size: .
J gene: TRBJ2-3
D gene: TRBD2
V gene: TRBV19
CDR3 protein: CASRLAGDTDTQYF
CDR3 DNA: TGTGCCAGTAGACTAGCGGGAGACACAGATACGCAGTATTTT

clone size: few
J gene: TRBJ1-1
D gene: .
V gene: TRBV29-1
CDR3 protein: CSGRRNTEAFF
CDR3 DNA: TGCAGCGGGAGGAGGAACACTGAAGCTTTCTTT

clone size: few
J gene: TRBJ2-3
D gene: TRBD2
V gene: TRBV7-9
CDR3 protein: CASSQSTSGAPVF
CDR3 DNA: TGTGCCAGCAGCCAGTCGACTAGCGGAGCCCCTGTTTTT

clone size: few
J gene: TRBJ2-1
D gene: .
V gene: TRBV5-1
CDR3 protein: CASSPQGISYNEQFF
CDR3 DNA: TGCGCCAGCAGCCCCCAGGGTATCTCCTACAATGAGCAGTTCTTC

clone size: few
J gene: TRBJ1-1
D gene: .
V gene: TRBV6-6
CDR3 protein: CASGWGGTEAFF
CDR3 DNA: TGTGCCAGCGGGTGGGGGGGCACTGAAGCTTTCTTT

clone size: .
J gene: TRBJ1-1
D gene: .
V gene: TRBV2
CDR3 protein: CATSWQGRTEAFF
CDR3 DNA: TGTGCCACTTCGTGGCAGGGTCGCACTGAAGCTTTCTTT

clone size: .
J gene: TRBJ2-4
D gene: .
V gene: TRBV7-2
CDR3 protein: CASSLDGSGAKNIQYF
CDR3 DNA: TGTGCCAGCAGCTTAGATGGTTCCGGAGCCAAAAACATTCAGTACTTC

clone size: few
J gene: TRBJ2-3
D gene: .
V gene: TRBV2
CDR3 protein: CASSASPADTQYF
CDR3 DNA: TGTGCCAGCAGTGCATCGCCCGCGGATACGCAGTATTTT

clone size: .
J gene: TRBJ2-7
D gene: TRBD1
V gene: TRBV29-1
CDR3 protein: CSVEVQGATYEQYF
CDR3 DNA: TGCAGCGTTGAAGTCCAGGGGGCCACCTACGAGCAGTACTTC

clone size: few
J gene: TRBJ1-1
D gene: TRBD1
V gene: TRBV7-2
CDR3 protein: CASSLLTGVGFEAFF
CDR3 DNA: TGTGCCAGCAGCCTATTGACAGGGGTTGGGTTTGAAGCTTTCTTT

clone size: few
J gene: TRBJ2-3
D gene: TRBD2
V gene: TRBV5-4
CDR3 protein: CASSRAGEDTQYF
CDR3 DNA: TGTGCCAGCAGCAGGGCGGGAGAAGATACGCAGTATTTT

clone size: .
J gene: TRBJ2-7
D gene: TRBD1
V gene: TRBV30
CDR3 protein: CAWRDRGTYEQYF
CDR3 DNA: TGTGCCTGGAGAGACAGGGGAACCTACGAGCAGTACTTC

clone size: .
J gene: TRBJ2-7
D gene: TRBD2
V gene: TRBV15
CDR3 protein: CATSRAAGGNPYEQYF
CDR3 DNA: TGTGCCACCAGCCGGGCGGCGGGAGGGAACCCCTACGAGCAGTACTTC

clone size: .
J gene: TRBJ2-1
D gene: TRBD1
V gene: TRBV30
CDR3 protein: CAWSVGQGASWEQFF
CDR3 DNA: TGTGCCTGGAGTGTAGGACAGGGGGCATCTTGGGAGCAGTTCTTC

clone size: .
J gene: TRBJ2-3
D gene: TRBD1
V gene: TRBV5-4
CDR3 protein: CASSSYRGAADTQYF
CDR3 DNA: TGTGCCAGCAGCTCCTACAGGGGTGCGGCAGATACGCAGTATTTT

clone size: few
J gene: TRBJ1-2
D gene: .
V gene: TRBV7-9
CDR3 protein: CASGSGGRGYTF
CDR3 DNA: TGTGCCAGCGGTAGCGGGGGCCGGGGCTACACCTTC

clone size: many
J gene: TRBJ1-1
D gene: .
V gene: TRBV30
CDR3 protein: CAWRSRNTEAFF
CDR3 DNA: TGTGCCTGGAGATCCCGGAACACTGAAGCTTTCTTT

clone size: few
J gene: TRBJ2-2
D gene: TRBD2
V gene: TRBV30
CDR3 protein: CAWTPGLAGPGELFF
CDR3 DNA: TGTGCCTGGACCCCGGGACTAGCGGGACCCGGGGAGCTGTTTTTT

clone size: few
J gene: TRBJ2-5
D gene: .
V gene: TRBV6-5
CDR3 protein: CASSEVGRETQYF
CDR3 DNA: TGTGCCAGCAGTGAAGTGGGGCGAGAGACCCAGTACTTC

clone size: .
J gene: TRBJ2-3
D gene: TRBD1
V gene: TRBV5-1
CDR3 protein: CASSFRGQAVESTDTQYF
CDR3 DNA: TGCGCCAGCAGCTTTCGGGGACAGGCAGTCGAGAGCACAGATACGCAGTATTTT

clone size: few
J gene: TRBJ2-5
D gene: TRBD2
V gene: TRBV19
CDR3 protein: CASSMVGRERGTQYF
CDR3 DNA: TGTGCCAGTAGTATGGTCGGGCGGGAGCGTGGGACCCAGTACTTC

clone size: few
J gene: TRBJ2-7
D gene: TRBD1
V gene: TRBV30
CDR3 protein: CACKDRANEQYF
CDR3 DNA: TGTGCCTGCAAAGACAGGGCCAACGAGCAGTACTTC

clone size: .
J gene: TRBJ2-7
D gene: .
V gene: TRBV7-2
CDR3 protein: CASSLNGGYEQYF
CDR3 DNA: TGTGCCAGCAGCTTAAACGGCGGCTACGAGCAGTACTTC

clone size: .
J gene: TRBJ2-6
D gene: TRBD1
V gene: TRBV15
CDR3 protein: CATSSRTGTGANVLTF
CDR3 DNA: TGTGCCACCAGCTCCCGGACAGGGACGGGGGCCAACGTCCTGACTTTC

clone size: .
J gene: TRBJ1-1
D gene: .
V gene: TRBV28
CDR3 protein: CASSFTGTRTEAFF
CDR3 DNA: TGTGCCAGCAGTTTCACAGGGACGCGCACTGAAGCTTTCTTT

clone size: .
J gene: TRBJ1-1
D gene: TRBD1
V gene: TRBV5-4
CDR3 protein: CASSKPGTEMNTEAFF
CDR3 DNA: TGTGCCAGCAGTAAACCCGGGACAGAGATGAACACTGAAGCTTTCTTT

clone size: few
J gene: TRBJ2-7
D gene: .
V gene: TRBV18
CDR3 protein: CASSQAIHEQYF
CDR3 DNA: TGTGCCAGCTCTCAAGCTATCCACGAGCAGTACTTC

clone size: .
J gene: TRBJ1-1
D gene: .
V gene: TRBV6-1
CDR3 protein: CASSVQRDTEAFF
CDR3 DNA: TGTGCCAGCAGCGTTCAGAGGGACACTGAAGCTTTCTTT

clone size: few
J gene: TRBJ1-2
D gene: .
V gene: TRBV9
CDR3 protein: CASSVVQETLGYGYTF
CDR3 DNA: TGTGCCAGCAGCGTAGTCCAGGAAACTTTGGGCTATGGCTACACCTTC

clone size: .
J gene: TRBJ2-7
D gene: TRBD1
V gene: TRBV5-1
CDR3 protein: CASSRGQASYEQYF
CDR3 DNA: TGCGCCAGCAGCCGGGGACAGGCATCCTACGAGCAGTACTTC

clone size: .
J gene: TRBJ2-1
D gene: TRBD2
V gene: TRBV2
CDR3 protein: CASVKSSGGAYEQFF
CDR3 DNA: TGTGCCAGCGTTAAATCTAGCGGGGGGGCGTATGAGCAGTTCTTC

clone size: few
J gene: TRBJ2-7
D gene: .
V gene: TRBV7-2
CDR3 protein: CASSLGGSGIGYEQYF
CDR3 DNA: TGTGCCAGCAGCTTAGGAGGTTCAGGGATCGGTTACGAGCAGTACTTC

clone size: few
J gene: TRBJ2-3
D gene: TRBD2
V gene: TRBV15
CDR3 protein: CATSASSGGTDTQYF
CDR3 DNA: TGTGCCACCAGCGCGAGTAGCGGGGGGACAGATACGCAGTATTTT

clone size: .
J gene: TRBJ2-1
D gene: .
V gene: TRBV4-2
CDR3 protein: CASSQVQNNEQFF
CDR3 DNA: TGTGCCAGCAGCCAAGTACAGAACAATGAGCAGTTCTTC

clone size: .
J gene: TRBJ2-6
D gene: TRBD2
V gene: TRBV9
CDR3 protein: CASSVGRVSGANVLTF
CDR3 DNA: TGTGCCAGCAGCGTGGGGAGGGTTTCTGGGGCCAACGTCCTGACTTTC

clone size: .
J gene: TRBJ2-5
D gene: .
V gene: TRBV28
CDR3 protein: CASSRRRVRDQETQYF
CDR3 DNA: TGTGCCAGCAGTAGGCGCAGGGTTAGGGACCAAGAGACCCAGTACTTC

clone size: few
J gene: TRBJ2-6
D gene: .
V gene: TRBV4-3
CDR3 protein: CASSDSISRATSSGANVLTF
CDR3 DNA: TGCGCCAGCAGCGATAGTATCTCCCGGGCCACTAGCTCTGGGGCCAACGTCCTGACTTTC

clone size: .
J gene: TRBJ2-1
D gene: TRBD2
V gene: TRBV9
CDR3 protein: CASSASGILYNEQFF
CDR3 DNA: TGTGCCAGCAGCGCTAGCGGGATATTATACAATGAGCAGTTCTTC

clone size: .
J gene: TRBJ2-3
D gene: .
V gene: TRBV4-3
CDR3 protein: CASSLREFTDTQYF
CDR3 DNA: TGCGCCAGCAGCTTGAGGGAGTTCACAGATACGCAGTATTTT

clone size: .
J gene: TRBJ2-5
D gene: TRBD1
V gene: TRBV11-2
CDR3 protein: CASSNRGRGETQYF
CDR3 DNA: TGTGCCAGCAGCAACAGGGGGCGCGGGGAGACCCAGTACTTC

clone size: .
J gene: TRBJ2-7
D gene: .
V gene: TRBV5-1
CDR3 protein: CASSLALNPQYF
CDR3 DNA: TGCGCCAGCAGCTTGGCACTCAACCCGCAGTACTTC

clone size: .
J gene: TRBJ1-2
D gene: TRBD1
V gene: TRBV2
CDR3 protein: CASSEDRGRVGYTF
CDR3 DNA: TGTGCCAGCAGTGAAGACAGGGGGCGGGTTGGCTACACCTTC

clone size: .
J gene: TRBJ2-6
D gene: .
V gene: TRBV19
CDR3 protein: CASQTGRITGANVLTF
CDR3 DNA: TGTGCCAGCCAGACAGGGAGGATTACTGGGGCCAACGTCCTGACTTTC

clone size: few
J gene: TRBJ2-7
D gene: TRBD2
V gene: TRBV2
CDR3 protein: CASMRGLTYEQYF
CDR3 DNA: TGTGCCAGCATGCGGGGGTTGACCTACGAGCAGTACTTC

clone size: few
J gene: TRBJ2-6
D gene: .
V gene: TRBV30
CDR3 protein: CAWSLPRRADSGANVLTF
CDR3 DNA: TGTGCCTGGAGCCTCCCTCGGAGAGCAGACTCTGGGGCCAACGTCCTGACTTTC